This T cell receptor (beta chain) appears in the sequencing data of a study of blood T cell repertoires in COVID-19. Whole-study context: Sites in the United States, Italy and Spain provided acute and convalescent COVID-19 samples. PBMCs, B-cell-depleted T cells, or T cells were the source of the cDNA or gDNA that made up the material.

A Seattle source enrolled patients during active infection and followed them longitudinally. Methods used by the authors: Amplified reference gene primers provided the basis for estimating nucleated cell counts. Some clones are missing from TCRdb's copy, which holds only in-frame ones; the method was immunoSEQ multiplex PCR. The V and J calls and the clone size are those of that table, but D and trimming were determined from the DNA. Of about 200,000 clones listed, less than 95% are singletons. Sequenced sample: peripheral blood. The receptor was derived from a man aged 30 to 45 with COVID-19, enrolled during active disease.

Here the CDR3 reads CASSLVSGVNEQFF. The CDR3, as DNA: TGTGCCAGCAGCTTAGTTAGCGGGGTGAATGAGCAGTTCTTC. The chain has TRBV5-6 and TRBJ2-1; 8 bases align to TRBD2. CDR1 and CDR2 (germline): SGHDT, YYEEEE. V shed 2 bases, J shed 7 bases, and the junction held 5 bases outside the gene matches. The CDR3 runs 14 residues. Combining the CDR3 with reference TRBV5-6 and TRBJ2-1 gives the whole variable domain DAGVTQSPTHLIKTRGQQVTLRCSPKSGHDTVSWYQQALGQGPQFIFQYYEEEERQRGNFPDRFSGHQFPNYSSELNVNALLLGDSALYLCASSLVSGVNEQFFGPGTRLTVL.